This TCR beta chain was identified during a study of cytomegalovirus exposure and HLA in healthy donors. Overall study results and limits: A later analysis found TCR association rates differed by HLA locus, highest for DRB1 and lowest for HLA-C.

Samples came from healthy bone marrow donors. Nominal health characterized the donors when sampled, though unrecorded immune exposures were likely. The germline V gene encodes CDR1 SEHNR and CDR2 FQNEAQ (reference sequence). The ends lost 1 base at V and 0 bases at J; junction bases unmatched: 7. The length of the CDR3 is 18 residues. PCR involved 60 Vbeta and 13 Jbeta primers. Using immunoSEQ multiplex PCR, the repertoire was profiled, and TCRdb retains in-frame clones only, with some absent. The table shows around 110,000 clones, with around 70% occurring only once. Comment on this clone: The target antigen is unknown.

V and J are TRBV7-9 and TRBJ1-5, with 9 bases aligning to TRBD1. This clonotype was sampled from a man aged 25-40 years in good health and CMV-seropositive. The specimen was PBMCs. CDR3 loop: CASSLGGTGKYSNQPQHF. The CDR3 nucleotides are TGTGCCAGCAGCTTAGGCGGGACAGGGAAATATAGCAATCAGCCCCAGCATTTT.